A selection of T cell receptor beta chains follows, all from one sample in a study of metastatic and nonmetastatic thyroid tumors. TCRdb re-called the PCR reads through MiXCR. Among roughly 90,000 clones listed, 14% to 15% were seen once. Sequences were obtained from blood. Receptors were obtained from a female donor with papillary thyroid cancer or a benign thyroid nodule (not recorded which). Some clones in this sample may be carry-over from other donors' samples. CDR3s include the opening cysteine and the closing phenylalanine or tryptophan. The D gene is left open where the match is weak. The size field is filled for only some rows; it gives once, few, many or a size class.

TRBV5-5,NA,NA,TRBJ2-2,CASSLEAVNTGELFF,TGTGCCAGCAGCTTGGAGGCAGTGAACACCGGGGAGCTGTTTTTT
TRBV5-1,TRBD1,many,TRBJ1-2,CASSLTGGAIYGYTF,TGCGCCAGCAGCTTGACAGGGGGCGCAATCTATGGCTACACCTTC
TRBV5-4,NA,NA,TRBJ2-7,CASSSGRQDRSYEQYF,TGTGCCAGCAGCTCTGGCCGACAGGACCGCTCCTACGAGCAGTACTTC
TRBV4-2,NA,NA,TRBJ2-2,CASSLTHGDATGELFF,TGTGCCAGCAGCCTCACCCACGGGGACGCCACCGGGGAGCTGTTTTTT
TRBV6-1,NA,many,TRBJ2-3,CASSGKRTDTQYF,TGTGCCAGCAGTGGGAAACGCACAGATACGCAGTATTTT
TRBV7-2,TRBD1,NA,TRBJ2-7,CASSLAQVGTAYEQYF,TGTGCCAGCAGCTTAGCGCAAGTAGGGACAGCCTACGAGCAGTACTTC
TRBV19,NA,many,TRBJ2-1,CASSLGLENEQFF,TGTGCCAGTAGTTTAGGACTGGAGAATGAGCAGTTCTTC
TRBV7-8,NA,many,TRBJ2-1,CASSLRTGSSYNEQFF,TGTGCCAGCAGCTTAAGAACAGGGAGCTCCTACAATGAGCAGTTCTTC
TRBV7-6,TRBD2,many,TRBJ2-1,CASSLLAGGNNEQFF,TGTGCCAGCAGCTTACTAGCGGGGGGTAACAATGAGCAGTTCTTC
TRBV25-1,NA,many,TRBJ1-1,CASSDGGTEAFF,TGTGCCAGCAGCGATGGGGGCACTGAAGCTTTCTTT
TRBV2,TRBD2,many,TRBJ2-7,CASSPGTSGGTLIREQYF,TGTGCCAGCAGTCCCGGGACTAGCGGGGGGACCCTAATTAGGGAGCAGTACTTC
TRBV28,TRBD1,many,TRBJ2-7,CASSLSRTGSIYEQYF,TGTGCCAGCAGTTTATCACGGACAGGGTCTATCTACGAGCAGTACTTC
TRBV6-1,TRBD1,few,TRBJ2-7,CASRGEGAYYEQYF,TGTGCCAGCAGGGGAGAGGGGGCCTACTACGAGCAGTACTTC
TRBV25-1,NA,many,TRBJ2-1,CASSAQGYEQFF,TGTGCCAGCAGTGCTCAGGGCTATGAGCAGTTCTTC
TRBV19,NA,many,TRBJ2-7,CASGRTAAYEQYF,TGTGCCAGTGGTCGGACGGCGGCCTACGAGCAGTACTTC
TRBV5-1,NA,many,TRBJ1-5,CASSLDIYQPQHF,TGCGCCAGCAGCTTAGACATCTATCAGCCCCAGCATTTT
TRBV4-2,NA,many,TRBJ1-5,CASSQELNQPQHF,TGTGCCAGCAGCCAAGAGCTGAATCAGCCCCAGCATTTT
TRBV20-1,NA,many,TRBJ2-1,CSARTLAIEQFF,TGCAGTGCTAGGACACTGGCTATTGAGCAGTTCTTC
TRBV6-2/TRBV6-3,NA,many,TRBJ2-5,CASSYPSVGAAFQETQYF,TGTGCCAGCAGTTACCCCTCCGTTGGGGCAGCGTTCCAAGAGACCCAGTACTTC
TRBV6-1,TRBD1,many,TRBJ2-1,CASSDRGLRDEQFF,TGTGCCAGCAGCGACAGGGGGCTTCGGGATGAGCAGTTCTTC
TRBV15,NA,many,TRBJ1-5,CATSRELNSNQPQHF,TGTGCCACCAGCAGAGAATTGAATAGCAATCAGCCCCAGCATTTT
TRBV2,TRBD1,NA,TRBJ2-7,CATKQGTGVNEQYF,TGTGCCACCAAACAGGGGACAGGGGTGAACGAGCAGTACTTC
TRBV6-1,TRBD2,many,TRBJ2-1,CASILLAGAINEQFF,TGTGCCAGCATTCTACTAGCGGGGGCTATCAATGAGCAGTTCTTC